This TCR beta chain was sequenced during a study of T cell responses to AZD1222 COVID-19 vaccine. Study outcomes and limitations: Seropositive at baseline were only a handful of AZD1222 recipients. Females outnumbered males among donors, who were mostly white British; clonal diversity was possibly underestimated. No repertoire was sampled before or during the peak T cell response, only after it. Recipients of two AZD1222 doses showed rising Spike-specific TCR breadth and depth.

The repertoire was sequenced with immunoSEQ multiplex PCR; TCRdb's copy has only in-frame clones and lacks some. This listing includes 150,000 or so clones. The CDR3 is 11 residues long. Between the trimmed V and J ends, which lost 2 bases and 5 bases, there was a span of 3 bases. In the case of this clone: Its antigen is as yet unknown. Other DNA sequences in the sample encode the same CDR3.

The V and J genes are TRBV12-3 or TRBV12-4 and TRBJ2-5; no reliable D call. The sequencing sample was made of peripheral blood. The TCR originated in an adult in good health. DNA of the CDR3: TGTGCCAGCAGTTTACGGGAGACCCAGTACTTC. It encodes CASSLRETQYF.